The clone carrying this T cell receptor (beta chain) turned up a few times. The sample belongs to a study of blood T cell repertoires in COVID-19. Clones were read by immunoSEQ multiplex PCR, and TCRdb kept only the in-frame ones, dropping some. The sample carries roughly 180,000 clones, over 70% recorded once. The participants were between roughly 18 and 100 years old and came from roughly 24 US areas. The TCR sequence derives from a woman between 35 and 50 years old with acute COVID-19. Source material: PBMCs or T cells enriched from blood (not recorded which).

The CDR3 loop reads CASSLASDTQYF. The CDR3 DNA is TGTGCCAGTTCCTTAGCCTCGGATACGCAGTATTTT. The V gene is TRBV19, the J gene TRBJ2-3; unclear D gene. V dropped 8 bases and J dropped 6 bases, with 12 bases sitting between them. Germline V gene data show CDR1 as LNHDA and CDR2 as SQIVND (reference sequence). The CDR3 has 12 amino acids.